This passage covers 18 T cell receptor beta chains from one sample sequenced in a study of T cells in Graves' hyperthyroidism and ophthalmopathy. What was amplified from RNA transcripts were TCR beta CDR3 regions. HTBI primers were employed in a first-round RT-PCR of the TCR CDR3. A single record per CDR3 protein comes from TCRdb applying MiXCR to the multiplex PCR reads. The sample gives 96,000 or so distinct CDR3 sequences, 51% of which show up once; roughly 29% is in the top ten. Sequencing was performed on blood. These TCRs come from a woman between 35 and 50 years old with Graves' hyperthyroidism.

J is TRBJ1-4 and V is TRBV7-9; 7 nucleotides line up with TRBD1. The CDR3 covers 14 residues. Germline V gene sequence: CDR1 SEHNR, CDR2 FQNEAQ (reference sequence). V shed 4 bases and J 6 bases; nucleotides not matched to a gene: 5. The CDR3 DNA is TGTGCCAGCAGCTCTCCAGGGACAGATGAAAAACTGTTTTTT. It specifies CASSSPGTDEKLFF. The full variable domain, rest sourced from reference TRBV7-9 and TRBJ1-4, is DTGVSQNPRHKITKRGQNVTFRCDPISEHNRLYWYRQTLGQGPEFLTYFQNEAQLEKSRLLSDRFSAERPKGSFSTLEIQRTEQGDSAMYLCASSSPGTDEKLFFGSGTQLSVL.

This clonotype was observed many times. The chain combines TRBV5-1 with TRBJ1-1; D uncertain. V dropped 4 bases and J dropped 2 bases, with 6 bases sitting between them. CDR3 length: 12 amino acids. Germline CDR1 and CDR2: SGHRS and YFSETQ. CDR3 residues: CASSRTNTEAFF. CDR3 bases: TGCGCCAGCAGCCGAACAAACACTGAAGCTTTCTTT.

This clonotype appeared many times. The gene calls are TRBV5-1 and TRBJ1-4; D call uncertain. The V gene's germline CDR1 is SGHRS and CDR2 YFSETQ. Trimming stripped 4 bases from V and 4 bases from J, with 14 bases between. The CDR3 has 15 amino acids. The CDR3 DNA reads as TGCGCCAGCAGCCCAACGATTACTAGTAATGAAAAACTGTTTTTT. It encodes CASSPTITSNEKLFF.

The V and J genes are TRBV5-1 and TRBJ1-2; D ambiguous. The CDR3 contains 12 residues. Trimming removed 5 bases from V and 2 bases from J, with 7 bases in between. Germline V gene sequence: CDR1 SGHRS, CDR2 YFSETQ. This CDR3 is CASRPSNYGYTF. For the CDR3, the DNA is TGCGCCAGCAGACCCAGCAACTATGGCTACACCTTC. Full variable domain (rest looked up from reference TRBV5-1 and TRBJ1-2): KAGVTQTPRYLIKTRGQQVTLSCSPISGHRSVSWYQQTPGQGLQFLFEYFSETQRNKGNFPGRFSGRQFSNSRSEMNVSTLELGDSALYLCASRPSNYGYTFGSGTRLTVV.

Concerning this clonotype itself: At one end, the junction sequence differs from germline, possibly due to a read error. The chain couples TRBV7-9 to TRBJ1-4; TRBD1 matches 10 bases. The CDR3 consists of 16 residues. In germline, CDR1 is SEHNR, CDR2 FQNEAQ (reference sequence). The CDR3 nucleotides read TGTGCCAGCAGCTTGGGACAGGGGAAGGTTAATGAAAGACTGTTTTTT. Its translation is CASSLGQGKVNERLFF.

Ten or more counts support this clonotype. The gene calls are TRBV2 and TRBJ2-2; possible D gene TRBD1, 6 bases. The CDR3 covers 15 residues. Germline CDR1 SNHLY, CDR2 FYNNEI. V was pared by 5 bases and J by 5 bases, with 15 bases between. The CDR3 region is CASSPPGQGTGELFF. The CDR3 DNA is TGTGCCAGCAGTCCACCGGGGCAGGGGACCGGGGAGCTGTTTTTT. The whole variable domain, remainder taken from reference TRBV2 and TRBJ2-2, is EPEVTQTPSHQVTQMGQEVILRCVPISNHLYFYWYRQILGQKVEFLVSFYNNEISEKSEIFDDQFSVERPDGSNFTLKIRSTKLEDSAMYFCASSPPGQGTGELFFGEGSRLTVL.

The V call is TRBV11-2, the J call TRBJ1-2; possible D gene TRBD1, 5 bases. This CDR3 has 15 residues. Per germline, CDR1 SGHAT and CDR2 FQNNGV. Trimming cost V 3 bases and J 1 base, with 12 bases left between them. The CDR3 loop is CASSFKPQGNYGYTF. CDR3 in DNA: TGTGCCAGCAGCTTCAAACCGCAGGGTAACTATGGCTACACCTTC.

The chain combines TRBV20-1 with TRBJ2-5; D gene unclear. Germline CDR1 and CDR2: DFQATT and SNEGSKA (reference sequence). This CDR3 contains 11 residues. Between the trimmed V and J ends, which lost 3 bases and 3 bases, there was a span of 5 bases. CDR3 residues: CSASKKETQYF. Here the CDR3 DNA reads TGCAGTGCTAGTAAGAAAGAGACCCAGTACTTC.

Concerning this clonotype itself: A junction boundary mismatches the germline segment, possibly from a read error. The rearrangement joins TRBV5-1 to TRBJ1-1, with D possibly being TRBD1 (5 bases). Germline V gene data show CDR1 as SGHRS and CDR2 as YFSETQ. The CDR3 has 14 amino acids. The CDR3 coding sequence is TGTGCCAGCAGCTTAGGGGCCATACACCCGGAAGCTTTCTTT. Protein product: CASSLGAIHPEAFF.

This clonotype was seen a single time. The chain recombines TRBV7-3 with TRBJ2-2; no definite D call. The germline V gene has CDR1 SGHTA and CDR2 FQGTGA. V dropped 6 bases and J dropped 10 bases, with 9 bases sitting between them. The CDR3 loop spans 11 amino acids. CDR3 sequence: CASSLGTELFF. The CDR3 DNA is TGTGCCAGCAGTCTCGGCACGGAGCTGTTTTTT. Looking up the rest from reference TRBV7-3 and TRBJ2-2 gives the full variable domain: GAGVSQTPSNKVTEKGKYVELRCDPISGHTALYWYRQSLGQGPEFLIYFQGTGAADDSGLPNDRFFAVRPEGSVSTLKIQRTERGDSAVYLCASSLGTELFFGEGSRLTVL.

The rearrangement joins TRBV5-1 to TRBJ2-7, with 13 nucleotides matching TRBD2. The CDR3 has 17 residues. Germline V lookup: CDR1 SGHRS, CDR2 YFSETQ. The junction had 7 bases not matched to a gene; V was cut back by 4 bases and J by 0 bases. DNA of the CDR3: TGCGCCAGCAGCAACGGACTAGCGGGAGCCCACTCCTACGAGCAGTACTTC. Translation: CASSNGLAGAHSYEQYF. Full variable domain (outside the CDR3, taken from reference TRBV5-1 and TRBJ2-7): KAGVTQTPRYLIKTRGQQVTLSCSPISGHRSVSWYQQTPGQGLQFLFEYFSETQRNKGNFPGRFSGRQFSNSRSEMNVSTLELGDSALYLCASSNGLAGAHSYEQYFGPGTRLTVT.

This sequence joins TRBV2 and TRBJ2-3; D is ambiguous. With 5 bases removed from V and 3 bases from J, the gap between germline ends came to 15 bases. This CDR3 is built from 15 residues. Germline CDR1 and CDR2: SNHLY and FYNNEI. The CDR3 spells CASSRARVDTDTQYF. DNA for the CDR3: TGTGCCAGCAGTCGGGCGAGAGTGGATACAGATACGCAGTATTTT.

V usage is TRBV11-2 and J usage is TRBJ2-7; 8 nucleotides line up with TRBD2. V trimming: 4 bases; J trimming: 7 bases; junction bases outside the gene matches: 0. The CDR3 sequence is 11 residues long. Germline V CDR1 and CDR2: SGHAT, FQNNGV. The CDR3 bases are TGTGCCAGCAGCTCGGGGGGGGAGCAGTACTTC. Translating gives CASSSGGEQYF.

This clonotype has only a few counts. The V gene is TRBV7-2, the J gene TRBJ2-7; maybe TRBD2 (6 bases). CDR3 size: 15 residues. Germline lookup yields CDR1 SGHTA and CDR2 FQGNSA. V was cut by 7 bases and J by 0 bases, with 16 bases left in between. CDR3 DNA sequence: TGTGCCAGCATCCTCCGGGACTGGGGCTCCTACGAGCAGTACTTC. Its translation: CASILRDWGSYEQYF.

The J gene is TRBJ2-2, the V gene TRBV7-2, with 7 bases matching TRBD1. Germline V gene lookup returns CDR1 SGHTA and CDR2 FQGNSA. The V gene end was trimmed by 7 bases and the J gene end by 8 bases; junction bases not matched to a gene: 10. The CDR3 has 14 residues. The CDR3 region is CASTSGGGQGELFF. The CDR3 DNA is TGTGCCAGCACTTCCGGTGGGGGACAGGGGGAGCTGTTTTTT.

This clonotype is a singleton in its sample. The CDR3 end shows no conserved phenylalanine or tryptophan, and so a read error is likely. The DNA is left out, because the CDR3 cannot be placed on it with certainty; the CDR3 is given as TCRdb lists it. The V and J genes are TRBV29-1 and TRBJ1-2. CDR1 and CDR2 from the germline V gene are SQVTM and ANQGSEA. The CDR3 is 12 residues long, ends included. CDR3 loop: CSVARQGFDYIL.

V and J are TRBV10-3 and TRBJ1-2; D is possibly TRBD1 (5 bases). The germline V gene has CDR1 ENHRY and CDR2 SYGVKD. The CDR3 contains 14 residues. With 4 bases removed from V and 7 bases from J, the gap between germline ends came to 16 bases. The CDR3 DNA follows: TGTGCCATCAGTGGGGTGGTGGGGCCGCGTGGCTACACCTTC. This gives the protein CAISGVVGPRGYTF.

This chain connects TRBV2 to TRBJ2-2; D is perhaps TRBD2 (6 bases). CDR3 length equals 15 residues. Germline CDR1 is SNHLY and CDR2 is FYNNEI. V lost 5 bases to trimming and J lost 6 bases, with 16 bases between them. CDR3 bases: TGTGCCAGCAGTTTAAGGGACTGGGGATCCGGGGAGCTGTTTTTT. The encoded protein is CASSLRDWGSGELFF.